Following are 5 T cell receptor beta chains from one sample sequenced in a study of blood T cell repertoires in COVID-19. TCRdb's copy holds only in-frame clones and misses some; the assay was immunoSEQ multiplex PCR. The sample contains about 95,000 clones, roughly 80% of which appear only once. The sample taken for sequencing was peripheral blood. The receptors shown here come from a human donor in a cohort sampled during active COVID-19.

Here the CDR3 DNA reads TGTGCCAGCAGCCAAAACAGGGGAACTGAAGCTTTCTTT. Its translation: CASSQNRGTEAFF. The rearrangement uses TRBV12-3 or TRBV12-4 and TRBJ1-1, with 7 bases identical to TRBD1. V was pared by 6 bases and J by 5 bases, with 6 bases of the junction left unmatched. CDR3 length: 13 residues.

The chain couples TRBV18 to TRBJ1-5; 7 nucleotides agree with TRBD1. The germline CDR1 and CDR2 sequences are KGHSH and LQKENI. J lost 9 bases, V lost 5 bases, and 7 bases had no gene match. The CDR3 is made up of 13 amino acids. Here the CDR3 DNA reads TGTGCCAGCTCATCCGACAGGGTACGGCCCCAGCATTTT. It yields the protein CASSSDRVRPQHF. The full variable domain, completed using reference TRBV18 and TRBJ1-5, is NAGVMQNPRHLVRRRGQEARLRCSPMKGHSHVYWYRQLPEEGLKFMVYLQKENIIDESGMPKERFSAEFPKEGPSILRIQQVVRGDSAAYFCASSSDRVRPQHFGDGTRLSIL.

The DNA of the CDR3 is TGTGCCAGCAGCCAAGGGCCTTATAGCAATCAGCCCCAGCATTTT. Its protein is CASSQGPYSNQPQHF. The chain links TRBV3-1 (or the pseudogene TRBV3-2) to TRBJ1-5; no definite D call. This CDR3 is 15 amino acids long. Between the trimmed V and J ends, which lost 1 base and 0 bases, there was a span of 7 bases. CDR1 and CDR2 (germline): LGHDT, YNNKEL (reference sequence).

The chain joins TRBV6-1 to TRBJ1-1, with D possibly being TRBD1 (6 bases). Germline V lookup: CDR1 MNHNS, CDR2 SASEGT. V was cut by 1 base and J by 10 bases, with 16 bases left in between. The CDR3 runs to 14 residues. CDR3 DNA sequence: TGTGCCAGCAGTGAAGGAGTAGGCGCACAGGGAGCTTTCTTT. Protein product: CASSEGVGAQGAFF.

The chain employs TRBV7-8 and TRBJ2-2; 7 nucleotides match TRBD2. V gave up 5 bases and J gave up 6 bases; unmatched junction bases: 9. Germline V gene sequence: CDR1 SGHVS, CDR2 FQNEAQ. This CDR3 is built from 15 residues. The CDR3 here is CASSQSGVGSGELFF. CDR3 DNA sequence: TGTGCCAGCAGCCAAAGCGGGGTTGGGTCCGGGGAGCTGTTTTTT. Full variable domain (outside the CDR3, taken from reference TRBV7-8 and TRBJ2-2): GAGVSQSPRYKVAKRGQDVALRCDPISGHVSLFWYQQALGQGPEFLTYFQNEAQLDKSGLPSDRFFAERPEGSVSTLKIQRTQQEDSAVYLCASSQSGVGSGELFFGEGSRLTVL.